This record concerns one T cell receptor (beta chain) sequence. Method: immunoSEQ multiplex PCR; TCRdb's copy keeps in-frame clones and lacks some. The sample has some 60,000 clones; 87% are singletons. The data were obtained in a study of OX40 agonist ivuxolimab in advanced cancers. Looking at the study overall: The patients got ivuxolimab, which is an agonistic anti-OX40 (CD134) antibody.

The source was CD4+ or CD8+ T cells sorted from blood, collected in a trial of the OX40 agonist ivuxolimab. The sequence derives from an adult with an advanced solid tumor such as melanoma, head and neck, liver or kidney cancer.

CDR3 DNA sequence: TGTGCCAGCTCTCCCGGGACCGACTCTTGGACCCAGTACTTC. Translating it yields CASSPGTDSWTQYF. The chain employs TRBV18 and TRBJ2-5, with D perhaps matching TRBD1 or TRBD2 (5 bases each). V lost 6 bases and J lost 7, with 18 bases in between. The germline CDR1 and CDR2 sequences are KGHSH and LQKENI. This CDR3 region has 14 residues.